The 30 T cell receptor beta chains below come from one sample, sequenced in a study of cytomegalovirus exposure and HLA in healthy donors (dated by TCRdb to between 2016 and 2019). The library was prepared using the immunoSEQ multiplex PCR assay. For the multiplex PCR, a mixture combining 60 forward primers for TCR Vbeta segments and 13 reverse primers for TCR Jbeta segments was used. The table was pulled from immuneACCESS by TCRdb, which kept in-frame rearrangements only. Such tables lose some clones; where checked, under half of the loss comes from unresolved V genes, and the rest has no known cause. The sample table lists hundreds of thousands of clones, more than 85% of them with a count of one. Around 1% of the sample belongs to the ten largest clones. Sequencing was carried out using PBMCs. The receptors originated from a woman between 18 and 30 years old in good health and CMV-seronegative.

J is TRBJ2-1 and V is TRBV2, with 11 bases lining up with TRBD2. CDR3 length: 15 residues. V lost 5 bases to trimming and J lost 3 bases; unmatched junction nucleotides: 3. CDR1 and CDR2 (germline): SNHLY, FYNNEI. The CDR3 coding sequence is TGTGCCAGCAGTACCACTAGCGGGGGCTACAATGAGCAGTTCTTC. Protein product: CASSTTSGGYNEQFF.

The V and J genes are TRBV18 and TRBJ2-5; TRBD2 is a possible D gene (5 bases). This CDR3 spans 14 amino acids. Germline CDR1 is KGHSH and CDR2 is LQKENI. V gave up 6 bases and J gave up 3 bases, with 14 bases separating them. CDR3 DNA sequence: TGTGCCAGCTCCCCAAGGGCCGGGGAAGAGACCCAGTACTTC. This codes for CASSPRAGEETQYF.

This CDR3 is CASSLVSYFTDTQYF. CDR3 DNA sequence: TGCGCCAGCAGCTTGGTATCCTACTTCACAGATACGCAGTATTTT. This rearrangement joins TRBV5-1 to TRBJ2-3; the D is unclear. The ends were cut back, 0 bases at V and 2 bases at J, with 10 bases in the middle. The CDR3 consists of 15 residues. The germline CDR1 and CDR2 sequences are SGHRS and YFSETQ.

Here the CDR3 reads CAWSASMGLAGSYEQYF. CDR3 sequence (DNA): TGTGCCTGGAGCGCCTCCATGGGACTAGCGGGATCCTACGAGCAGTACTTC. V and J are TRBV30 and TRBJ2-7; the match to TRBD2 covers 13 bases. Germline loops: CDR1 GTSNPN, CDR2 SVGIG (reference sequence). Unmatched junction bases numbered 9, after V lost 3 bases and J lost 1 base. CDR3 length equals 17 residues.

The chain recombines TRBV19 with TRBJ2-7, with TRBD2 matching over 10 bases. This CDR3 is built from 14 residues. J was trimmed by 4 bases and V by 5 bases; bases with no gene match: 5. Germline loops: CDR1 LNHDA, CDR2 SQIVND (reference sequence). CDR3: CASSAGTSVYEQYF. CDR3 nucleotide sequence: TGTGCCAGTAGTGCCGGGACTAGCGTGTACGAGCAGTACTTC.

The chain links TRBV19 to TRBJ1-5; a weak D match, TRBD1 (5 bases). The germline V gene encodes CDR1 LNHDA and CDR2 SQIVND (reference sequence). The CDR3 extends over 15 amino acids. The germline V and J ends were trimmed by 3 bases and 1 base, with 10 bases remaining between them. This CDR3 is CASSMGGVSNQPQHF. The CDR3 nucleotides read TGTGCCAGTAGTATGGGAGGGGTAAGCAATCAGCCCCAGCATTTT.

This clone was seen just once. Different DNA sequences within this sample yield the same CDR3. The rearrangement links TRBV5-4 to TRBJ1-5, with D possibly matching TRBD1 (5 bases). Deletions cut 4 bases from V and 3 bases from J, with 11 bases between. The CDR3 loop spans 14 amino acids. Germline CDR1 SGHNT, CDR2 YYREEE (reference sequence). CDR3 DNA: TGTGCCAGCAGCCTCGGGGGGACCAATCAGCCCCAGCATTTT. Translated, it gives CASSLGGTNQPQHF.

J is TRBJ2-1 and V is TRBV14; D might be TRBD1 (6 bases). The CDR3 extends over 13 amino acids. Trimming left V 0 bases short and J 7 bases short, with 7 bases between. Germline CDR1 SGHDN, CDR2 FVKESK. This CDR3 reads CASSQDRGNEQFF. The CDR3 coding sequence is TGTGCCAGCAGCCAAGACAGGGGTAATGAGCAGTTCTTC.

The chain is built from TRBV6-5 and TRBJ2-5, with 10 nucleotides matching TRBD2. The V and J ends lost 7 bases and 5 bases, in that order; junction bases with no gene match: 4. Germline V lookup: CDR1 MNHEY, CDR2 SVGAGI. This CDR3 contains 13 residues. CDR3 residues: CASKSGGVETQYF. DNA for the CDR3: TGTGCCAGCAAGAGCGGGGGGGTGGAGACCCAGTACTTC.

Only one count was recorded for this clone. V is TRBV2 and J is TRBJ2-7; TRBD1 is a possible D gene (7 bases). The CDR3 runs to 14 residues. CDR1 SNHLY and CDR2 FYNNEI come from the germline V gene. V lost 3 bases, J lost 1 base, and 10 bases lay in between. CDR3 sequence reads: CASSDAGGSYEQYF. In DNA, the CDR3 is TGTGCCAGCAGTGACGCAGGGGGGTCCTACGAGCAGTACTTC.

The chain joins TRBV7-2 to TRBJ1-1; D unresolved. V was cut by 6 bases and J by 1 base, with 12 bases left in between. Germline V gene data show CDR1 as SGHTA and CDR2 as FQGNSA. CDR3 length: 14 amino acids. CDR3 DNA sequence: TGTGCCAGCAGGGGAGAGTTTTCGAACACTGAAGCTTTCTTT. This translates into CASRGEFSNTEAFF.

The chain links TRBV2 to TRBJ2-1; 10 bases map to TRBD2. V trimming: 5 bases; J trimming: 6 bases; junction bases outside the gene matches: 4. Per germline, CDR1 SNHLY and CDR2 FYNNEI. The CDR3 covers 14 residues. The CDR3, as DNA: TGTGCCAGCAGTAAACTAGCGGGGTTCAATGAGCAGTTCTTC. This encodes CASSKLAGFNEQFF.

The rearrangement links TRBV27 to TRBJ2-7; D possibly corresponds to TRBD2 (6 bases). The CDR3 is made up of 15 amino acids. With 6 bases removed from V and 1 base from J, the gap between germline ends came to 16 bases. In germline, CDR1 is MNHEY, CDR2 SMNVEV (reference sequence). CDR3 nucleotide sequence: TGTGCCAGCAGCAAGGGAATGGCGGGATCCTACGAGCAGTACTTC. It specifies CASSKGMAGSYEQYF.

V gene TRBV4-3 combines with J gene TRBJ2-7; D may be TRBD2 (6 bases). This CDR3 region has 13 residues. Trimming stripped 5 bases from V and 3 bases from J, with 11 bases between. Per the germline V gene, CDR1 is LGHNA and CDR2 is YSLEER. The CDR3 DNA is TGCGCCAGCAGCGCCGGCGGGAACTACGAGCAGTACTTC. Amino acid sequence: CASSAGGNYEQYF.

The chain couples TRBV29-1 to TRBJ1-2, with 7 bases lining up with TRBD1. CDR3 length: 11 residues. The germline CDR1 and CDR2 sequences are SQVTM and ANQGSEA. Losses at the gene ends were 7 bases for V and 7 bases for J; bases not matched to a gene: 6. CDR3 coding DNA: TGCAGCGGACAGGGAATTTCTGGCTACACCTTC. Translating it yields CSGQGISGYTF.

This sequence joins TRBV5-5 and TRBJ2-7, with 13 bases lining up with TRBD2. The CDR3 is 17 amino acids. J was trimmed by 2 bases and V by 4 bases; bases with no gene match: 9. Germline V gives CDR1 SGHKS, CDR2 YYEKEE (reference sequence). The CDR3 reads CASSGQPTSGRTYEQYF. The CDR3 coding sequence is TGTGCCAGCAGCGGTCAACCGACTAGCGGGAGGACCTACGAGCAGTACTTC.

The chain recombines TRBV11-3 with TRBJ2-1, with TRBD2 matching 7 bases. CDR3 length equals 13 residues. Germline-derived CDR1 and CDR2 are SGHNT and YENEEA. Losses at the gene ends were 5 bases for V and 4 bases for J; bases not matched to a gene: 2. CDR3 in DNA: TGTGCCAGCAGCACGGGAGGATACAATGAGCAGTTCTTC. Residues: CASSTGGYNEQFF.

The table lists this clone with a count of one. This chain joins TRBV10-1 and TRBJ2-1; D is possibly TRBD2 (6 bases). The germline CDR1 and CDR2 sequences are WNHNN and SYGVQD (reference sequence). The length of the CDR3 is 12 residues. Trimming left V 2 bases short and J 8 bases short, with 7 bases between. The CDR3 region has the DNA TGCGCCAGCAGTGAGACTAGCCATGAGCAGTTCTTC. It translates to CASSETSHEQFF.

The chain recombines TRBV5-1 with TRBJ2-3; 7 positions agree with TRBD1. Germline V gene data show CDR1 as SGHRS and CDR2 as YFSETQ. The CDR3 extends over 15 amino acids. V dropped 4 bases and J dropped 1; count of bases not matched to a gene: 6. The CDR3 DNA sequence: TGCGCCAGCAGCCTCAACAGGGGTGGCACAGATACGCAGTATTTT. Translation gives CASSLNRGGTDTQYF.

Concerning this clone itself: Germline and junction disagree at one end, which may indicate a read error. Other DNA sequences of this sample code for an identical CDR3. The DNA of the CDR3 is TGCGCCAGCAGCTTGCGCGGCAGACCAGACGAGCAGTACTTC. Protein: CASSLRGRPDEQYF. This chain uses TRBV11-2 with TRBJ2-7; no clear D gene. Per the germline V gene, CDR1 is SGHAT and CDR2 is FQNNGV. This CDR3 is built from 14 residues.

The chain recombines TRBV7-2 with TRBJ2-2, with D maybe TRBD2 (6 bases). The CDR3 extends over 18 amino acids. The V end lost 0 bases, the J end lost 3 bases, and 17 bases lay between the germline ends. Germline CDR1 reads SGHTA; CDR2 reads FQGNSA. The CDR3 DNA reads as TGTGCCAGCAGCTTAGCGGCACTAGCAACCATATACACCGGGGAGCTGTTTTTT. This translates into CASSLAALATIYTGELFF.

The V call is TRBV5-1, the J call TRBJ1-2; the match to TRBD1 covers 7 bases. This CDR3 comprises 15 residues. The V segment lost 1 base and the J segment 2 bases; nucleotides outside the gene matches: 5. Germline CDR1 reads SGHRS; CDR2 reads YFSETQ. The CDR3 spells CASSLTGAFNYGYTF. The CDR3 DNA reads TGCGCCAGCAGCTTGACAGGGGCCTTCAACTATGGCTACACCTTC.

The chain carries TRBV19 and TRBJ1-1, with TRBD1 as a possible D gene (5 bases). This CDR3 region has 16 residues. Germline V gene sequence: CDR1 LNHDA, CDR2 SQIVND (reference sequence). Trimming cost V 11 bases and J 6 bases, with 28 bases left between them. The CDR3 is CAVTTPGLLSDAEAFF. The CDR3 DNA reads as TGTGCCGTTACAACCCCAGGGCTACTTTCCGACGCTGAAGCTTTCTTT.

This clone showed up just once. The gene calls are TRBV5-1 and TRBJ1-2; D may be TRBD1 (6 bases). The V gene's germline CDR1 is SGHRS and CDR2 YFSETQ. V lost 4 bases and J lost 4, with 11 bases in between. The CDR3 totals 13 residues. The CDR3 bases are TGCGCCAGCAGCCAGGGACACCGCTATGGCTACACCTTC. Encoded protein: CASSQGHRYGYTF.

The chain combines TRBV27 with TRBJ2-1; TRBD2 might be the D (5 bases). V was pared by 4 bases and J by 4 bases, with 8 bases between. Germline values: CDR1 MNHEY, CDR2 SMNVEV (reference sequence). The CDR3 sequence is 13 residues long. The CDR3 here is CASSYGVYNEQFF. CDR3 DNA sequence: TGTGCCAGCAGTTACGGGGTTTACAATGAGCAGTTCTTC.

The chain is built from TRBV19 and TRBJ1-1; 9 bases are shared with TRBD1. CDR3 length: 14 residues. From germline, CDR1 is LNHDA and CDR2 SQIVND (reference sequence). V dropped 5 bases and J dropped 6; count of bases not matched to a gene: 7. This CDR3 reads CASSETGGNPEAFF. The CDR3 DNA sequence: TGTGCCAGTAGTGAGACAGGGGGTAACCCTGAAGCTTTCTTT.

V usage is TRBV5-4 and J usage is TRBJ2-5; D is perhaps TRBD1 (10 bases). This CDR3 is built from 17 residues. The germline gives CDR1 SGHNT, CDR2 YYREEE (reference sequence). Deletions cut 2 bases from V and 6 bases from J, with 23 bases between. The CDR3 DNA is TGTGCCAGCAGCTTAGGCGGGGGGGGGACAGGGGAAAAGACCCAGTACTTC. Its protein is CASSLGGGGTGEKTQYF.

The J gene is TRBJ2-2, the V gene TRBV4-2; D may be TRBD2 (6 bases). CDR1 and CDR2 (germline): LGHNA, YNFKEQ. The V end lost 3 bases, the J end lost 5 bases, and 10 bases lay between the germline ends. The length of the CDR3 is 14 residues. The DNA for the CDR3 is TGTGCCAGCAGCCATGACCGGGGGACCGGGGAGCTGTTTTTT. This encodes CASSHDRGTGELFF.

In the case of this clone: The CDR3 ends on some other residue instead of the conserved phenylalanine or tryptophan, so this is likely a read error. The DNA is left out, because the CDR3 cannot be placed on it with certainty; the CDR3 is given as TCRdb lists it. The V call is TRBV2, the J call TRBJ1-6. Inclusive of both ends, the CDR3 amounts to 10 amino acids. Germline-derived CDR1 and CDR2 are SNHLY and FYNNEI. This chain's CDR3 is CASSRRGGGM.

The CDR3 sequence: CASSLMGLQETQYF. The CDR3 nucleotides are TGTGCCAGCAGTTTAATGGGGCTCCAAGAGACCCAGTACTTC. The genes are TRBV27 and TRBJ2-5; tentatively, D is TRBD1 (5 bases). This CDR3 spans 14 amino acids. The V end was cut by 2 bases, the J end by 1 base, with 8 bases between. The V gene's germline CDR1 is MNHEY and CDR2 SMNVEV (reference sequence).